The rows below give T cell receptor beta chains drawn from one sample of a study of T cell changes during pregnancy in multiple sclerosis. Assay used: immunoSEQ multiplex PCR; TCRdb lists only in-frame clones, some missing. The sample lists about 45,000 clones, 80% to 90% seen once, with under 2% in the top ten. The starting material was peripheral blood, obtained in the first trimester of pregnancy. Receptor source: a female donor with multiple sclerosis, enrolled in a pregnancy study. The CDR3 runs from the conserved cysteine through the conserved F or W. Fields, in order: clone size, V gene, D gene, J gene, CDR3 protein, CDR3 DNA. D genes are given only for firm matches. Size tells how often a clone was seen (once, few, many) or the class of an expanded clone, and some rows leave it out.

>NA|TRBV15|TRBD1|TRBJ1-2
CATSGLRTGDGYTF
TGTGCCACCAGCGGGCTGCGGACAGGGGATGGCTACACCTTC
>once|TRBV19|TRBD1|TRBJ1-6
CASSNRQGNSPLHF
TGTGCCAGTAGCAACAGACAGGGTAATTCACCCCTCCACTTT
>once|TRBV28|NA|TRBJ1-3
CASSPAGRTGNTIYF
TGTGCCAGCAGCCCCGCGGGGAGGACAGGAAACACCATATATTTT
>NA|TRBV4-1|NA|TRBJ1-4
CASSQGPLSATNEKLFF
TGCGCCAGCAGCCAAGGGCCCCTGTCCGCAACTAATGAAAAACTGTTTTTT
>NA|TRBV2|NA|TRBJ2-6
CASSGQTRQLFNSGANVLTF
TGTGCCAGCAGTGGACAGACACGTCAACTCTTCAACTCTGGGGCCAACGTCCTGACTTTC
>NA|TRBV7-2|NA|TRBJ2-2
CASSLPTGVAGELFF
TGTGCCAGCAGCCTCCCGACAGGTGTCGCCGGGGAGCTGTTTTTT
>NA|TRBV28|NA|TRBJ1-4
CASSSDKNEKLFF
TGTGCCAGCAGTTCCGACAAGAATGAAAAACTGTTTTTT
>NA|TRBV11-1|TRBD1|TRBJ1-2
CASSANRDRGGYTF
TGTGCCAGCAGCGCCAACCGGGACAGGGGAGGCTACACCTTC
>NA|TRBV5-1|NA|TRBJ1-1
CASSSLPQGSTEAFF
TGCGCCAGCAGCTCACTTCCACAGGGTAGCACTGAAGCTTTCTTT
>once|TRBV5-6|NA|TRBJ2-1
CASSLPGHLNDNEQFF
TGTGCCAGCAGCTTACCGGGACACCTTAACGACAATGAGCAGTTCTTC
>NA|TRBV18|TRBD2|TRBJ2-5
CASSPLAGGFQETQYF
TGTGCCAGCTCACCACTAGCGGGGGGTTTCCAAGAGACCCAGTACTTC
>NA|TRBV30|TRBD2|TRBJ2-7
CAWSTLAPGQEQYF
TGTGCCTGGAGTACACTAGCGCCGGGCCAGGAGCAGTACTTC
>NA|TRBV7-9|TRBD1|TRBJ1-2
CASSLTKGAFSDNGYTF
TGTGCCAGCAGCTTAACGAAGGGGGCGTTTTCCGACAATGGCTACACCTTC
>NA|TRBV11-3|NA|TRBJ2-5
CASSRRGGPVETQYF
TGTGCCAGCAGCCGGCGCGGGGGCCCGGTGGAGACCCAGTACTTC
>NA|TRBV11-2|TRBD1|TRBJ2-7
CASSNPGQGEDEQYF
TGTGCCAGCAGCAACCCGGGACAGGGGGAGGACGAGCAGTACTTC
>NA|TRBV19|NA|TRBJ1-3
CASTERQPSGNTIYF
TGTGCCAGTACCGAGAGACAGCCCTCTGGAAACACCATATATTTT
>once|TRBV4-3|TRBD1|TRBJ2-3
CASSPRPTGGRTDTQYF
TGCGCCAGCAGCCCCCGCCCGACAGGGGGCCGGACAGATACGCAGTATTTT
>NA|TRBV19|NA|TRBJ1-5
CASSVRRGFGQPQHF
TGTGCCAGTAGTGTAAGGCGGGGTTTTGGTCAGCCCCAGCATTTT
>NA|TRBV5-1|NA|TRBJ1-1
CASSWGLGGAGTEAFF
TGCGCCAGCAGCTGGGGTTTGGGAGGGGCTGGAACTGAAGCTTTCTTT
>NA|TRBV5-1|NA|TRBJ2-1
CASSFLTGHGYNEQFF
TGCGCCAGCAGCTTCCTAACGGGACACGGGTACAATGAGCAGTTCTTC
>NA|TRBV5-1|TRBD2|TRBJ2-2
CASSPDPSGMTGELFF
TGCGCCAGCAGCCCAGACCCTAGCGGGATGACCGGGGAGCTGTTTTTT
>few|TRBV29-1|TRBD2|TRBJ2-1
CSVLPREGIEQFF
TGCAGCGTTCTCCCCAGGGAGGGGATTGAGCAGTTCTTC
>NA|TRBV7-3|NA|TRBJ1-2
CASSLGGELDYGYTF
TGTGCCAGCAGCTTAGGGGGGGAGCTCGACTATGGCTACACCTTC
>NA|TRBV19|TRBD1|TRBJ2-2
CASTTDRGNTGELFF
TGTGCCAGTACCACTGACAGGGGAAACACCGGGGAGCTGTTTTTT
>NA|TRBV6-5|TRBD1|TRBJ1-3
CASSYRQGAGNTIYF
TGTGCCAGCAGTTACCGGCAGGGGGCTGGAAACACCATATATTTT
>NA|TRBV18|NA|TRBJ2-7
CASSPTGYRTYEQYF
TGTGCCAGCTCACCAACAGGTTATAGAACCTACGAGCAGTACTTC
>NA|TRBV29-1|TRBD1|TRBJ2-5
CSVEGQQKETQYF
TGCAGCGTTGAGGGACAGCAAAAAGAGACCCAGTACTTC
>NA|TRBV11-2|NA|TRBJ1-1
CASSFRGGNTEAFF
TGTGCCAGCAGCTTTCGGGGGGGGAACACTGAAGCTTTCTTT
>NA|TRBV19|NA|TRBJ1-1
CASSGQGNTEAFF
TGTGCCAGTAGTGGGCAGGGGAACACTGAAGCTTTCTTT
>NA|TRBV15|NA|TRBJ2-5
CAIGDIRSETQYF
TGTGCCATCGGGGACATTCGTTCGGAGACCCAGTACTTC
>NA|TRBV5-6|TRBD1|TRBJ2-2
CASSQRGQGAAGELFF
TGTGCCAGCAGCCAGCGGGGACAGGGGGCTGCCGGGGAGCTGTTTTTT
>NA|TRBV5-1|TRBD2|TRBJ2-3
CASSLGVSGGTDTQYF
TGCGCCAGCAGCTTGGGGGTTAGCGGGGGCACAGATACGCAGTATTTT
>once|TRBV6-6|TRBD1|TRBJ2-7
CASSSGQGALRGEQYF
TGTGCCAGCAGTTCGGGACAGGGGGCTCTAAGGGGCGAGCAGTACTTC
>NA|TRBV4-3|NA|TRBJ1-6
CAPLTRGNSPLHF
TGCGCGCCACTGACACGTGGGAATTCACCCCTCCACTTT
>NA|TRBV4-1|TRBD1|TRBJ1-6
CASSHIQMIGDSPPLHF
TGCGCCAGCAGCCACATACAGATGATAGGGGACAGTCCTCCCCTCCACTTT
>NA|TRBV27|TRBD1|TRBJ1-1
CASNFAGGRDTEAFF
TGTGCCAGCAATTTTGCAGGGGGGCGGGACACTGAAGCTTTCTTT
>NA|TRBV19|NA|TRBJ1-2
CASSTPGVQGGYGYTF
TGTGCCAGTTCCACACCCGGGGTCCAGGGAGGCTATGGCTACACCTTC
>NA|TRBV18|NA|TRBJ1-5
CASSRGGSGNQPQHF
TGTGCCAGCTCACGGGGGGGTTCTGGCAATCAGCCCCAGCATTTT
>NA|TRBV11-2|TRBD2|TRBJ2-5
CASSPRLARETQYF
TGTGCCAGCAGCCCTCGACTAGCGCGGGAGACCCAGTACTTC
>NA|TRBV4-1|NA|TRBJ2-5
CASSRLAGAATQYF
TGCGCCAGCAGCCGTCTGGCGGGGGCAGCGACCCAGTACTTC
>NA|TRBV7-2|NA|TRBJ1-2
CASSPDRGDYGYTF
TGTGCCAGCAGCCCAGACCGGGGGGACTATGGCTACACCTTC
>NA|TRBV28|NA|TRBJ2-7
CASSLREQYF
TGTGCCAGCAGTTTACGGGAGCAGTACTTC
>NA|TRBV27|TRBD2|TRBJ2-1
CASSKTSGGTIVQNEQFF
TGTGCCAGCAGCAAGACTAGCGGGGGGACCATCGTTCAGAATGAGCAGTTCTTC
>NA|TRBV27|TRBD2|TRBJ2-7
CASRGLAEEQYF
TGTGCCAGCAGGGGACTAGCAGAAGAGCAGTACTTC
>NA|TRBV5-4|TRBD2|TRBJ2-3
CASSSRLAGPSWADTQYF
TGTGCCAGCAGCTCCCGACTAGCGGGGCCGTCGTGGGCAGATACGCAGTATTTT
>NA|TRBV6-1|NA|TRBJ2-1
CASSEYQDYNEQFF
TGTGCCAGCAGTGAATACCAGGACTACAATGAGCAGTTCTTC
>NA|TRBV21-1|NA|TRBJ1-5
CASSGATGGSIAGNQPQHF
TGTGCCAGCAGCGGCGCGACAGGGGGCTCTATTGCGGGCAATCAGCCCCAGCATTTT
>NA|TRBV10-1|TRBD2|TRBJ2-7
CASSPDGGGEQYF
TGCGCCAGCAGCCCGGACGGCGGGGGCGAGCAGTACTTC
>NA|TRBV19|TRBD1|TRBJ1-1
CAVGQGITEAFF
TGTGCCGTCGGACAGGGAATCACTGAAGCTTTCTTT
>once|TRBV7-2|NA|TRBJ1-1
CASSSRGAEAFF
TGTGCCAGCAGCTCACGGGGGGCTGAAGCTTTCTTT
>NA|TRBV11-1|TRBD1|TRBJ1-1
CASSWTGVTEAFF
TGTGCCAGCAGCTGGACAGGGGTAACTGAAGCTTTCTTT
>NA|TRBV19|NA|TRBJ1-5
CATRGRVHSNSNQPQHF
TGTGCCACTAGGGGGAGGGTACATAGTAATAGCAATCAGCCCCAGCATTTT
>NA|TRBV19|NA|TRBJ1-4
CASSIIPGHQVFF
TGTGCCAGTAGCATTATACCCGGACATCAAGTGTTTTTT
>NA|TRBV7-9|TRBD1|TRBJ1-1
CASSSLYTTGAPEAFF
TGTGCCAGCAGCTCCCTATACACGACAGGGGCCCCTGAAGCTTTCTTT